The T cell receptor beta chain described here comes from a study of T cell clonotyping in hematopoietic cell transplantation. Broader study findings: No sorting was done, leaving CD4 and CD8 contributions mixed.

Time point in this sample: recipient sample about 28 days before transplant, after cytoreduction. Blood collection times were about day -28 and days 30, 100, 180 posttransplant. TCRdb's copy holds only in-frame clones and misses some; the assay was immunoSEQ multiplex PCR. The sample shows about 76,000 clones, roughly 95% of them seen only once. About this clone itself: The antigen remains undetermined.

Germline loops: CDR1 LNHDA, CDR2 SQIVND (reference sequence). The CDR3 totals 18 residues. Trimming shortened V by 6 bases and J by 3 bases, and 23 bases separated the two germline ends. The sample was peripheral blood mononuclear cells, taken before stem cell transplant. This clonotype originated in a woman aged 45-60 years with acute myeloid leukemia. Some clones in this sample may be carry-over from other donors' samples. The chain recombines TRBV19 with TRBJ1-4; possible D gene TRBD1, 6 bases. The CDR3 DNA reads TGTGCCAGTAGAGATCCTTTGTTGGGGGGCGCCGCTAATGAAAAACTGTTTTTT. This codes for CASRDPLLGGAANEKLFF.